The 32 T cell receptor beta chains in this list originate from one sample, sequenced in a study of vaccination effects on CD4 cells after COVID-19. Antigen-specific CD4+ T cells were expanded (with viral peptide pools) by the ViraFEST assay ahead of sequencing. Culture proceeded for 10 days, and CD4+ T cells were then isolated. All participants had two doses of either the BNT162b2 or mRNA-1273 vaccine. Their specific antigens are unknown. The table came from immunoSEQ multiplex PCR; TCRdb's copy has only in-frame clones and leaves some out. Here the sample spans tens of thousands of clones, roughly 73% being singletons. The source material was CD4+ T cells from PBMCs cultured with HCoV-OC43 spike peptides, sampled after COVID-19 vaccination. Described subset: HCoV-OC43 spike overlapping peptide pool stimulation. The receptors originated from a human donor who received a COVID-19 vaccine.

This clone has only a few counts. V and J are TRBV5-4 and TRBJ2-1, with D tentatively TRBD2 (6 bases). Trimming stripped 2 bases from V and 6 bases from J, with 15 bases between. This CDR3 has 15 residues. Germline CDR1 reads SGHNT; CDR2 reads YYREEE (reference sequence). DNA for the CDR3: TGTGCCAGCAGCTTTTTCGGGACTCGCAGCAATGAGCAGTTCTTC. This encodes CASSFFGTRSNEQFF.

The chain employs TRBV5-8 and TRBJ2-2, with D hard to call. CDR1 and CDR2 from the germline V gene are SGHTS and YDEGEE. CDR3 length equals 13 residues. Trimming took off 5 bases at V and 6 bases at J, with 11 bases between the two ends. CDR3 bases: TGTGCCAGCAGATGGGGTAGTGCCGGGGAGCTGTTTTTT. Protein: CASRWGSAGELFF.

This clone was counted a single time. V gene TRBV18 combines with J gene TRBJ1-1; 7 nucleotides align to TRBD1. There are 14 residues in the CDR3. V lost 0 bases, J lost 5 bases, and 3 bases stayed unmatched. Germline lookup yields CDR1 KGHSH and CDR2 LQKENI. CDR3 sequence reads: CASSPPSGGTEAFF. The CDR3 bases are TGTGCCAGCTCACCACCTTCAGGGGGGACTGAAGCTTTCTTT.

V usage is TRBV11-3 and J usage is TRBJ2-4, with D possibly matching TRBD2 (6 bases). Per the germline V gene, CDR1 is SGHNT and CDR2 is YENEEA. V was trimmed by 8 bases and J by 7 bases, leaving 15 bases between them. The CDR3 runs 13 residues. CDR3 protein: CASSYGGLNIQYF. DNA of the CDR3: TGTGCCAGCTCTTACGGGGGATTGAACATTCAGTACTTC.

This clone showed up just a few times. The chain has TRBV5-4 and TRBJ2-1; D ambiguous. The CDR3 covers 15 residues. Germline lookup yields CDR1 SGHNT and CDR2 YYREEE (reference sequence). V was shortened by 1 base and J by 3 bases, with 11 bases between the two germline ends. CDR3 DNA: TGTGCCAGCAGCTTGTCCCGGAATTACTACAATGAGCAGTTCTTC. This encodes CASSLSRNYYNEQFF. Complete variable domain (other parts from reference TRBV5-4 and TRBJ2-1): ETGVTQSPTHLIKTRGQQVTLRCSSQSGHNTVSWYQQALGQGPQFIFQYYREEENGRGNFPPRFSGLQFPNYSSELNVNALELDDSALYLCASSLSRNYYNEQFFGPGTRLTVL.

This chain uses TRBV7-6 with TRBJ2-2; 7 bases are shared with TRBD2. The CDR3 runs to 16 residues. Germline trimming cut 5 bases from V and 6 bases from J; bases unmatched to any gene: 12. Germline CDR1 is SGHVS and CDR2 is FNYEAQ. This CDR3 reads CASSPRTSYAPGELFF. In DNA form, the CDR3 reads TGTGCCAGCAGCCCTAGGACTAGTTACGCTCCCGGGGAGCTGTTTTTT.

CDR3 in DNA: TGTGCCACCAGTAGAACCGGGACAGGAAGCACAGATACGCAGTATTTT. As protein: CATSRTGTGSTDTQYF. The rearrangement joins TRBV24-1 to TRBJ2-3; 8 bases map to TRBD1. Germline assignment: CDR1 KGHDR and CDR2 SFDVKD. CDR3 length equals 16 residues. With 6 bases clipped from V and 0 bases from J, the junction kept 7 bases outside the gene matches.

This rearrangement joins TRBV30 to TRBJ1-5, with a tentative D call TRBD1 (5 bases). V lost 3 bases, J lost 4 bases, and 16 bases lay in between. In germline, CDR1 is GTSNPN, CDR2 SVGIG (reference sequence). The CDR3 spans 15 residues. CDR3 residues: CAWREQGIPNQPQHF. CDR3 in DNA: TGTGCCTGGAGGGAGCAGGGAATCCCTAATCAGCCCCAGCATTTT.

The chain couples TRBV5-1 to TRBJ2-5; 8 nucleotides line up with TRBD2. V trimming: 0 bases; J trimming: 3 bases; junction bases outside the gene matches: 7. The CDR3 totals 16 residues. Per the germline V gene, CDR1 is SGHRS and CDR2 is YFSETQ. CDR3 nucleotides: TGCGCCAGCAGCTTGGGTCCTCGGGGGGGAAAAGAGACCCAGTACTTC. Residues: CASSLGPRGGKETQYF.

V is TRBV5-1 and J is TRBJ2-2; the D call may be TRBD1 or TRBD2 (6 bases each). Trimming took 1 base from V and 0 from J, leaving 13 bases between them. There are 17 residues in the CDR3. Looked up from germline, CDR1 is SGHRS and CDR2 is YFSETQ. CDR3 in DNA: TGCGCCAGCAGCTTGTCCACAGGGACTTCGAACACCGGGGAGCTGTTTTTT. This gives the protein CASSLSTGTSNTGELFF.

The CDR3, as DNA: TGTGCCAGCAGTTTAGGGAAACTTCTTAACTATGGCTACACCTTC. This translates into CASSLGKLLNYGYTF. V is TRBV28 and J is TRBJ1-2; D uncertain. This CDR3 region has 15 residues. V lost 2 bases and J lost 1, with 11 bases in between. Germline V lookup: CDR1 MDHEN, CDR2 SYDVKM.

The genes are TRBV10-2 and TRBJ2-1; 16 bases fit TRBD2. Per germline, CDR1 WSHSY and CDR2 SAAADI. The CDR3 has 18 amino acids. The junction had 10 bases not matched to a gene; V was cut back by 6 bases and J by 5 bases. In DNA form, the CDR3 reads TGCGCCAGCAGACCGGGACTAGCGGGGGGGGGAAGCCACAATGAGCAGTTCTTC. Its protein product is CASRPGLAGGGSHNEQFF.

This chain joins TRBV19 and TRBJ2-1; 7 nucleotides line up with TRBD2. Germline trimming cut 4 bases from V and 4 bases from J; bases unmatched to any gene: 13. This CDR3 spans 17 amino acids. Germline CDR1 and CDR2: LNHDA and SQIVND (reference sequence). Here the CDR3 DNA reads TGTGCCAGTAGTAAGGATGGGAGGGTGGCAGCGTACAATGAGCAGTTCTTC. Translating it yields CASSKDGRVAAYNEQFF.

The chain recombines TRBV11-2 with TRBJ2-7, with 15 nucleotides matching TRBD2. The junction had 5 bases not matched to a gene; V was cut back by 5 bases and J by 6 bases. CDR3 length equals 15 residues. Germline CDR1 reads SGHAT; CDR2 reads FQNNGV. For the CDR3, the DNA is TGTGCCAGCAGCCTGGGACTAGCGGGGGGACTCGAGCAGTACGTC. Translated: CASSLGLAGGLEQYV.

The V call is TRBV6-4, the J call TRBJ1-4; no firm D call. Germline CDR1 reads MRHNA; CDR2 reads SNTAGT. The V end was cut by 7 bases, the J end by 4 bases, with 4 bases between. The CDR3 sequence is 11 residues long. The CDR3 region is CASKDNEKLFF. The CDR3 region has the DNA TGTGCCAGCAAGGATAATGAAAAACTGTTTTTT.

This clone was observed a few times. The chain recombines TRBV5-1 with TRBJ1-6, with unresolved D. CDR3 length equals 16 residues. Trimming removed 0 bases from V and 0 bases from J, with 7 bases in between. Germline V gene data show CDR1 as SGHRS and CDR2 as YFSETQ. The CDR3 nucleotides are TGCGCCAGCAGCTTGGATGGGAACTCCTATAATTCACCCCTCCACTTT. Translating gives CASSLDGNSYNSPLHF.

This clone was observed a handful of times. The chain couples TRBV6-5 to TRBJ1-5, with D perhaps matching TRBD1 (5 bases). CDR3 size: 14 residues. The germline V gene encodes CDR1 MNHEY and CDR2 SVGAGI. V lost 5 bases and J 6 bases, leaving 14 bases between the germline ends. This CDR3 is CASSRDPSGQPQHF. As DNA, the CDR3 is TGTGCCAGCAGTCGGGACCCCTCGGGTCAGCCCCAGCATTTT.

This chain uses TRBV6-6 with TRBJ2-7, with unresolved D. Germline CDR1 MNHNY, CDR2 SVGAGI (reference sequence). The CDR3 extends over 13 amino acids. V lost 8 bases to trimming and J lost 0 bases, with 11 bases between them. In DNA, the CDR3 is TGTGCCAGCCACAGTCAAGGCTCCTACGAGCAGTACGTC. Protein product: CASHSQGSYEQYV.

This clone has a handful of counts. This chain connects TRBV7-2 to TRBJ2-1; 9 bases are shared with TRBD1. This CDR3 spans 15 amino acids. The V gene end was trimmed by 5 bases and the J gene end by 4 bases; junction bases not matched to a gene: 6. Germline values: CDR1 SGHTA, CDR2 FQGNSA. The CDR3, as DNA: TGTGCCAGCAGCCCCGGACAGGGGACGTACAATGAGCAGTTCTTC. Its protein product is CASSPGQGTYNEQFF.

The rearrangement links TRBV7-8 to TRBJ2-3; possible D gene TRBD1, 6 bases. V shed 4 bases and J shed 4 bases, with 15 bases lying between them. This CDR3 is 15 amino acids long. CDR1 is SGHVS, CDR2 FQNEAQ, per germline. CDR3 nucleotides: TGTGCCAGCAGCTCTCAGGGGAAGTGGGCAGATACGCAGTATTTT. Translating it yields CASSSQGKWADTQYF.

This chain joins TRBV18 and TRBJ2-2, with D possibly TRBD1 on 6 matching bases. Germline CDR1 and CDR2: KGHSH and LQKENI. This CDR3 has 14 residues. V lost 6 bases and J 3 bases, leaving 11 bases between the germline ends. This CDR3 reads CASSSRGDTGELFF. The CDR3 DNA reads TGTGCCAGCTCTTCCAGGGGTGACACCGGGGAGCTGTTTTTT.

The V call is TRBV7-9, the J call TRBJ2-3; 10 bases match TRBD2. This CDR3 contains 17 residues. Germline loops: CDR1 SEHNR, CDR2 FQNEAQ (reference sequence). V lost 5 bases, J lost 0 bases, and 8 bases stayed unmatched. The CDR3 protein is CASSPRTSGGSTDTQYF. The CDR3 region has the DNA TGTGCCAGCAGCCCTAGGACTAGCGGAGGAAGCACAGATACGCAGTATTTT. Combining the CDR3 with reference TRBV7-9 and TRBJ2-3 gives the whole variable domain DTGVSQNPRHKITKRGQNVTFRCDPISEHNRLYWYRQTLGQGPEFLTYFQNEAQLEKSRLLSDRFSAERPKGSFSTLEIQRTEQGDSAMYLCASSPRTSGGSTDTQYFGPGTRLTVL.

The rearrangement links TRBV6-5 to TRBJ2-5, with TRBD2 identical over 8 bases. CDR1 is MNHEY, CDR2 SVGAGI, per germline. CDR3 size: 14 residues. J was trimmed by 3 bases and V by 5 bases; bases with no gene match: 5. CDR3 nucleotides: TGTGCCAGCAGTCTCCCAGCGGGGGAAGAGACCCAGTACTTC. Its protein product is CASSLPAGEETQYF.

This clone was seen only once. V is TRBV5-1 and J is TRBJ2-1, with TRBD2 matching over 8 bases. Trimming removed 0 bases from V and 0 bases from J; junction bases left unmatched: 8. CDR1 is SGHRS and CDR2 is YFSETQ in the germline V gene. The CDR3 covers 18 residues. CDR3 DNA: TGCGCCAGCAGCTTGGTATGGGTAGCGGGGACCTCCTACAATGAGCAGTTCTTC. Amino acids: CASSLVWVAGTSYNEQFF.

J is TRBJ2-2 and V is TRBV5-8, with 9 bases that match TRBD1. This CDR3 is 16 amino acids long. After removal of 6 bases from V and 6 bases from J, the junction contained 12 bases not matched to a gene. The germline gives CDR1 SGHTS, CDR2 YDEGEE. This CDR3 reads CASKSWDREVAGELFF. The DNA for the CDR3 is TGTGCCAGCAAATCCTGGGACAGGGAAGTGGCCGGGGAGCTGTTTTTT.

J is TRBJ2-5 and V is TRBV5-1; TRBD2 aligns across 8 bases. The trim removed 8 bases at V and 5 bases at J, leaving 5 bases unmatched. The CDR3 loop spans 12 amino acids. Per the germline V gene, CDR1 is SGHRS and CDR2 is YFSETQ. In DNA form, the CDR3 reads TGCGCCAGTCGGGAGGGTTGGGAGACCCAGTACTTC. This sequence encodes CASREGWETQYF.

This clone has only one observation. The chain joins TRBV4-1 to TRBJ2-7; TRBD1 is a possible D gene (6 bases). Deletions cut 3 bases from V and 2 bases from J, with 20 bases between. Germline lookup yields CDR1 MGHRA and CDR2 YSYEKL. The CDR3 loop spans 17 amino acids. DNA for the CDR3: TGCGCCAGCAGCCAGGGCCCGGGACACCCTGAGACCTACGAGCAGTACGTC. Protein product: CASSQGPGHPETYEQYV.

This clone was detected only a few times. V usage is TRBV5-1 and J usage is TRBJ1-3; the D is unclear. This CDR3 contains 14 residues. Germline V lookup: CDR1 SGHRS, CDR2 YFSETQ. Between the trimmed V and J ends, which lost 2 bases and 0 bases, there was a span of 6 bases. The CDR3 nucleotides read TGCGCCAGCAGCTTTGGGGACTCTGGAAACACCATATATTTT. Its translation is CASSFGDSGNTIYF.

The table lists this clone with a few counts. This chain uses TRBV5-4 with TRBJ2-1, with 8 bases lining up with TRBD1. V was clipped by 5 bases and J by 4 bases; unmatched bases: 8. Germline lookup yields CDR1 SGHNT and CDR2 YYREEE (reference sequence). The CDR3 spans 15 residues. The CDR3: CASSQGAPGYNEQFF. CDR3 nucleotide sequence: TGTGCCAGCAGTCAGGGGGCGCCAGGATACAATGAGCAGTTCTTC.

The rearrangement joins TRBV13 to TRBJ2-5, with 8 bases lining up with TRBD1. V trimming: 5 bases; J trimming: 4 bases; junction bases outside the gene matches: 9. CDR1 and CDR2 (germline): PRHDT, FYEKMQ (reference sequence). The CDR3 is made up of 15 amino acids. In nucleotides, the CDR3 is TGTGCCAGCAGCCGCCCGACAGGGGTAGCAGAGACCCAGTACTTC. Amino acids: CASSRPTGVAETQYF.

This chain links TRBV19 with TRBJ1-5; maybe TRBD1 (5 bases). CDR1 and CDR2 from the germline V gene are LNHDA and SQIVND (reference sequence). V lost 2 bases and J lost 5, with 22 bases in between. The CDR3 is 18 amino acids. The DNA of the CDR3 is TGTGCCAGTAGTATAAGGTTTAGTTGGGGGTTCGCCGATCAGCCCCAGCATTTT. The encoded protein is CASSIRFSWGFADQPQHF.

CDR3 protein: CASSFIETQETQYF. The DNA for the CDR3 is TGTGCCAGCAGTTTTATAGAGACCCAAGAGACCCAGTACTTC. The chain combines TRBV28 with TRBJ2-5; D is undetermined. The V end lost 3 bases, the J end lost 1 base, and 9 bases lay between the germline ends. CDR1 and CDR2 (germline): MDHEN, SYDVKM. The CDR3 covers 14 residues. Combining the CDR3 with reference TRBV28 and TRBJ2-5 gives the whole variable domain DVKVTQSSRYLVKRTGEKVFLECVQDMDHENMFWYRQDPGLGLRLIYFSYDVKMKEKGDIPEGYSVSREKKERFSLILESASTNQTSMYLCASSFIETQETQYFGPGTRLLVL.